This TCR beta chain appears in the sequencing data of a study of vaccination and CD4 T cells after COVID-19. Regarding the study as a whole: In convalescent patients, 304 of 307 vaccine-specific clones were spike mono-reactive.

The Oncomine TCR Beta short-read assay generated sequence data from the DNA of cultured CD4+ T cells. Using its own MiXCR run on the PCR reads, TCRdb lists one record per CDR3 protein. The sample has some 7,400 distinct CDR3 sequences; about 50% are singletons. Losses at the gene ends were 2 bases for V and 7 bases for J; bases not matched to a gene: 9. Per germline, CDR1 SNHLY and CDR2 FYNNEI. This CDR3 has 15 residues. Treatment: 10-day PBMC culture with coronavirus spike peptide pools or control peptides (ViraFEST assay). Culture of fewer than 2.5 million PBMCs per well took place with 10 IU/ml IL-2 and around 10 ug/ml peptide pools. The table lists this clonotype with a count of one. No antigen is known for it.

Material: CD4+ T cells from blood, cultured in vitro. This chain uses TRBV2 with TRBJ2-7; the match to TRBD2 covers 9 bases. This receptor was taken from a human donor who had recovered from COVID-19. This chain's CDR3 is CASSEMASGVGEQYF. The CDR3 DNA reads TGTGCCAGCAGTGAAATGGCTAGCGGGGTTGGGGAGCAGTACTTC.